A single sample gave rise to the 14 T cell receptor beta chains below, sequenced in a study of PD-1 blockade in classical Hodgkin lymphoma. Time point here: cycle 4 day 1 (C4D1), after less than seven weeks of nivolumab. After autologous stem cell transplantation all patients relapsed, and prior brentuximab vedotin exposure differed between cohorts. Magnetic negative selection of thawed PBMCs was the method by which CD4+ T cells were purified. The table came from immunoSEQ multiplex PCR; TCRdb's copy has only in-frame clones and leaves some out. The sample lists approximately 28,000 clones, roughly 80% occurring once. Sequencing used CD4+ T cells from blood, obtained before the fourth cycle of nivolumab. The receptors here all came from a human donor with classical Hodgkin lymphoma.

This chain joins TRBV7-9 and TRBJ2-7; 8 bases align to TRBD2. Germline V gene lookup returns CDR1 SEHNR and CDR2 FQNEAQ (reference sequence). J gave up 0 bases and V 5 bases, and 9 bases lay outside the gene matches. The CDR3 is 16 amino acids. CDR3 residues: CASSPVRGGVSYEQYF. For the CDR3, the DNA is TGTGCCAGCAGCCCAGTACGGGGGGGGGTCTCCTACGAGCAGTACTTC. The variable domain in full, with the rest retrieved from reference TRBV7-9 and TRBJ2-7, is DTGVSQNPRHKITKRGQNVTFRCDPISEHNRLYWYRQTLGQGPEFLTYFQNEAQLEKSRLLSDRFSAERPKGSFSTLEIQRTEQGDSAMYLCASSPVRGGVSYEQYFGPGTRLTVT.

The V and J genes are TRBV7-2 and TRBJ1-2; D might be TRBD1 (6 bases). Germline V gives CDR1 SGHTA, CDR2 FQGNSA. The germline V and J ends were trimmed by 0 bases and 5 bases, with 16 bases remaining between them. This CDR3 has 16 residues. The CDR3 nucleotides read TGTGCCAGCAGCTTAGCGAGGGGGACCTCCCTTTATGGCTACACCTTC. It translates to CASSLARGTSLYGYTF.

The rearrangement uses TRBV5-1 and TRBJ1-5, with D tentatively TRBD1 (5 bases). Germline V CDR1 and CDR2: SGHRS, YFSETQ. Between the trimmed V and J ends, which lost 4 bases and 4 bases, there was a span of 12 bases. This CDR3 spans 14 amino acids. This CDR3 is CASSPGPVNQPQHF. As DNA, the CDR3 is TGCGCCAGCAGCCCGGGACCGGTAAATCAGCCCCAGCATTTT.

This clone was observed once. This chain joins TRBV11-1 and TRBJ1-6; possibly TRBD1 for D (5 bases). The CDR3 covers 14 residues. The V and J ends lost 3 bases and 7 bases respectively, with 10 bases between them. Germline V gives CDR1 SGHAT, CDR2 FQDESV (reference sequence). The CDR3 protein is CASSFNRRNSPLHF. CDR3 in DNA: TGTGCCAGCAGCTTCAACAGGAGAAATTCACCCCTCCACTTT.

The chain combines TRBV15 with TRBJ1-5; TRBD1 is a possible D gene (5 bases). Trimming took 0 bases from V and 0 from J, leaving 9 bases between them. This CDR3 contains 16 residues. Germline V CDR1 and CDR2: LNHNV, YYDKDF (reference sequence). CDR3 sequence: CATSRDPGDSNQPQHF. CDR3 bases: TGTGCCACCAGCAGAGATCCGGGGGATAGCAATCAGCCCCAGCATTTT.

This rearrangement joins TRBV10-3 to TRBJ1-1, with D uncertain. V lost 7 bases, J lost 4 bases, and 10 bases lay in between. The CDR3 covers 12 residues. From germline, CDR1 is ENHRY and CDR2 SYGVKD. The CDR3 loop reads CAINPGSTEAFF. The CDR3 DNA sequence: TGTGCCATCAATCCGGGCTCCACTGAAGCTTTCTTT.

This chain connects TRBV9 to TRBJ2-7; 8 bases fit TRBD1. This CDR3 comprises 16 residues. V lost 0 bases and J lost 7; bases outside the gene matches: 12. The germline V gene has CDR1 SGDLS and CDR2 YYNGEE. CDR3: CASSVGVGQGAREQYF. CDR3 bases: TGTGCCAGCAGCGTAGGGGTGGGGCAGGGGGCGCGAGAGCAGTACTTC.

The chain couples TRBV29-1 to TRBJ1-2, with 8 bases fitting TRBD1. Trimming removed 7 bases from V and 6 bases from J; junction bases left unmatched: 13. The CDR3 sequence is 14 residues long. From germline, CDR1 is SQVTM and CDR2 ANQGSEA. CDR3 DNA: TGCAGCGCTCGGACAGGGAGGGGTTTCGATGGCTACACCTTC. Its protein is CSARTGRGFDGYTF.

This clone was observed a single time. Here the CDR3 reads CASSRTGANYGYTF. CDR3 nucleotide sequence: TGCGCCAGCAGCCGGACAGGGGCTAACTATGGCTACACCTTC. The chain links TRBV4-3 to TRBJ1-2; TRBD1 aligns across 9 bases. This CDR3 region has 14 residues. V dropped 4 bases and J dropped 0; count of bases not matched to a gene: 0. CDR1 is LGHNA and CDR2 is YSLEER in the germline V gene.

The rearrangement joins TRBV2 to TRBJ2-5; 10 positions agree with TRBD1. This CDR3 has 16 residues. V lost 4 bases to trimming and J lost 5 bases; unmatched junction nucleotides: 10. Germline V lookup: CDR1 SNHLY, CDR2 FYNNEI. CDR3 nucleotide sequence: TGTGCCAGCAGTGTTTTAAAGGACAGGGGGGGGGAGACCCAGTACTTC. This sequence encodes CASSVLKDRGGETQYF.

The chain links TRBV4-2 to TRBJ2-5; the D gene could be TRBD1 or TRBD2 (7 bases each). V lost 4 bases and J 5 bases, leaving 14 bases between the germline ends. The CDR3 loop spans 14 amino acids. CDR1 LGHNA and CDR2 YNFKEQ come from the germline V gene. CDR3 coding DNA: TGTGCCAGCAGCCCAGGGGGGAGGGGGGAGACCCAGTACTTC. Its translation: CASSPGGRGETQYF.

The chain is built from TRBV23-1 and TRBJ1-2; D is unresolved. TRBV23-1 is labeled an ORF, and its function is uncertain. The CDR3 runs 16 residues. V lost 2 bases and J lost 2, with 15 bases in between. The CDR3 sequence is CASSQPLDGENYGYTF. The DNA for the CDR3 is TGCGCCAGCAGTCAACCCTTGGACGGAGAAAACTATGGCTACACCTTC.

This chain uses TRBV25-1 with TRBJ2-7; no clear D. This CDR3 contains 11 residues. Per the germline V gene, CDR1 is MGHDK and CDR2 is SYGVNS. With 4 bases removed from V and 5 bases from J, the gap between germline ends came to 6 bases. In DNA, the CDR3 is TGTGCCAGCAGTGTTTTAAACGAGCAGTACTTC. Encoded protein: CASSVLNEQYF.

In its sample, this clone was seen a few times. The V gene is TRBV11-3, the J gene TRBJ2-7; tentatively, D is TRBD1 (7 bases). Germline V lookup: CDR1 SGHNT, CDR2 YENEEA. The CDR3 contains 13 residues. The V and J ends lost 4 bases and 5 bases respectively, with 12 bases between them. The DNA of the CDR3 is TGTGCCAGCAGCTCAGGGGGGATACACGAGCAGTACTTC. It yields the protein CASSSGGIHEQYF.